Below are 16 T cell receptor beta chains sequenced from a single sample in a study of blood T cell repertoires in COVID-19. The repertoire was sequenced with immunoSEQ multiplex PCR; TCRdb's copy has only in-frame clones and lacks some. The table has roughly 150,000 clones, approximately 90% seen once. Sequencing was done on a sample of peripheral blood. These TCRs come from a man aged 18 to 29 with acute or convalescent COVID-19.

This sequence joins TRBV6-1 and TRBJ1-5, with 9 bases identical to TRBD1. V was pared by 4 bases and J by 7 bases, with 14 bases of the junction left unmatched. Germline loops: CDR1 MNHNS, CDR2 SASEGT. The CDR3 covers 17 residues. The CDR3, as DNA: TGTGCCAGCAGTGCTCGGCGGGGGGACAGGGTGAGACAGCCCCAGCATTTT. Its translation is CASSARRGDRVRQPQHF.

V is TRBV6-5 and J is TRBJ1-4; D perhaps matches TRBD1 (5 bases). The CDR3 consists of 11 residues. Germline CDR1 is MNHEY and CDR2 is SVGAGI. V dropped 4 bases and J dropped 8 bases, with 5 bases sitting between them. The CDR3 DNA sequence: TGTGCCAGCAGTTGGACAGAAAAACTGTTTTTT. Translating it yields CASSWTEKLFF.

This chain connects TRBV19 to TRBJ2-5; D is perhaps TRBD2 (7 bases). The germline CDR1 and CDR2 sequences are LNHDA and SQIVND (reference sequence). This CDR3 comprises 17 residues. V lost 0 bases and J lost 4, with 18 bases in between. The DNA of the CDR3 is TGTGCCAGTAGTATAGATAGGGGGGGAGACTTAGGAGAGACCCAGTACTTC. This encodes CASSIDRGGDLGETQYF.

The CDR3 spells CASTQTWDSEAFF. CDR3 nucleotide sequence: TGTGCCAGCACCCAAACGTGGGACAGTGAAGCTTTCTTT. V and J are TRBV6-5 and TRBJ1-1; 7 nucleotides agree with TRBD1. V was clipped by 7 bases and J by 7 bases; unmatched bases: 9. Germline CDR1 is MNHEY and CDR2 is SVGAGI. CDR3 length: 13 residues.

This clone was seen a few times. The chain couples TRBV7-9 to TRBJ2-2; 11 bases match TRBD2. The V segment lost 5 bases and the J segment 7 bases; nucleotides outside the gene matches: 6. CDR3 length: 15 amino acids. Germline V gene sequence: CDR1 SEHNR, CDR2 FQNEAQ (reference sequence). The CDR3 here is CASSPRTSGHGELFF. The CDR3 coding sequence is TGTGCCAGCAGCCCAAGGACTAGCGGGCACGGGGAGCTGTTTTTT.

The chain carries TRBV30 and TRBJ2-7; 9 bases are a match to TRBD1. The CDR3 is 14 residues long. Germline V gene lookup returns CDR1 GTSNPN and CDR2 SVGIG (reference sequence). V shed 3 bases, J shed 3 bases, and the junction held 6 bases outside the gene matches. For the CDR3, the DNA is TGTGCCTGGAGCACCGGGACAGGGAGCTACGAGCAGTACTTC. Translation gives CAWSTGTGSYEQYF.

In DNA form, the CDR3 reads TGCAGCGTAGAGTCTGGCACAGATACGCAGTATTTT. This gives the protein CSVESGTDTQYF. V is TRBV29-1 and J is TRBJ2-3, with D hard to call. Germline CDR1 SQVTM, CDR2 ANQGSEA. V was pared by 6 bases and J by 1 base, with 8 bases between. The CDR3 has 12 amino acids.

This clone was recorded only once. The rearrangement uses TRBV28 and TRBJ1-5; 8 nucleotides line up with TRBD1. Per the germline V gene, CDR1 is MDHEN and CDR2 is SYDVKM. With V trimmed by 5 bases and J by 3 bases, 3 bases remained unmatched. The CDR3 has 14 residues. CDR3 sequence reads: CASSPGQVNQPQHF. The CDR3 DNA sequence: TGTGCCAGCAGTCCGGGACAGGTCAATCAGCCCCAGCATTTT. Based on the CDR3 plus reference TRBV28 and TRBJ1-5, the full variable domain is DVKVTQSSRYLVKRTGEKVFLECVQDMDHENMFWYRQDPGLGLRLIYFSYDVKMKEKGDIPEGYSVSREKKERFSLILESASTNQTSMYLCASSPGQVNQPQHFGDGTRLSIL.

The V gene is TRBV19, the J gene TRBJ1-2; 12 bases map to TRBD1. Per the germline V gene, CDR1 is LNHDA and CDR2 is SQIVND (reference sequence). This CDR3 has 17 amino acids. With 3 bases clipped from V and 7 bases from J, the junction kept 12 bases outside the gene matches. This CDR3 reads CASSITGEGQGAFGYTF. The CDR3 DNA is TGTGCCAGTAGTATTACGGGAGAGGGACAGGGGGCGTTTGGCTACACCTTC.

Only one count was recorded for this clone. The CDR3, as DNA: TGTGCCACCAGTGCCGGGACAGACTATGGCTACACCTTC. It specifies CATSAGTDYGYTF. The chain links TRBV24-1 to TRBJ1-2; 7 nucleotides align to TRBD1. This CDR3 region has 13 residues. CDR1 and CDR2 (germline): KGHDR, SFDVKD. After removal of 5 bases from V and 3 bases from J, the junction contained 2 bases not matched to a gene.

The chain recombines TRBV29-1 with TRBJ2-1; 10 positions match TRBD2. This CDR3 spans 11 amino acids. V trimming: 6 bases; J trimming: 10 bases; junction bases outside the gene matches: 3. Germline V gene sequence: CDR1 SQVTM, CDR2 ANQGSEA. The CDR3 nucleotides read TGCAGCGTCGGGGGACTAGCGGAGCAGTTCTTC. It encodes CSVGGLAEQFF.

This chain links TRBV10-3 with TRBJ1-1; possible D gene TRBD1, 6 bases. From germline, CDR1 is ENHRY and CDR2 SYGVKD. Trimming stripped 0 bases from V and 6 bases from J, with 11 bases between. This CDR3 spans 14 amino acids. CDR3 coding DNA: TGTGCCATCAGTGAGTCGAGGGGGATCCCTGAAGCTTTCTTT. Translating gives CAISESRGIPEAFF.

The genes are TRBV30 and TRBJ1-1; 10 bases map to TRBD1. There are 13 residues in the CDR3. Germline CDR1 reads GTSNPN; CDR2 reads SVGIG (reference sequence). J was trimmed by 4 bases and V by 5 bases; bases with no gene match: 4. CDR3 DNA sequence: TGTGCCTGGTCTCGGACAGGGGGCACTGAAGCTTTCTTT. Translating gives CAWSRTGGTEAFF.

The CDR3 DNA sequence: TGCAGCGTCGGACCTACGGGATGGGCTAGCGAAAAACTGTTTTTT. Amino acids: CSVGPTGWASEKLFF. This chain connects TRBV29-1 to TRBJ1-4; D is unresolved. This CDR3 region has 15 residues. Germline-derived CDR1 and CDR2 are SQVTM and ANQGSEA. The V end was cut by 6 bases, the J end by 8 bases, with 22 bases between.

This clone was seen once. V is TRBV24-1 and J is TRBJ1-2, with 9 bases aligning to TRBD1. This CDR3 has 13 amino acids. Germline CDR1 is KGHDR and CDR2 is SFDVKD. V gave up 4 bases and J gave up 11 bases; unmatched junction bases: 7. The CDR3 DNA follows: TGTGCCACCAGTGAACCCGGGACAGGGCTTTACACCTTC. It encodes CATSEPGTGLYTF.

This sequence joins TRBV5-5 and TRBJ2-7; D is perhaps TRBD2 (5 bases). The CDR3 contains 14 residues. Trimming took 4 bases from V and 2 from J, leaving 13 bases between them. Germline assignment: CDR1 SGHKS and CDR2 YYEKEE (reference sequence). The CDR3 DNA sequence: TGTGCCAGCAGCCGGACCTCCGGGACCTACGAGCAGTACTTC. Translated, it gives CASSRTSGTYEQYF.